This TCR beta chain was sequenced during a study of cytomegalovirus exposure and HLA in healthy donors. Study-wide results and caveats: Researchers catalogued 160 or so TCR beta chains as cytomegalovirus-associated.

The CDR3 extends over 15 amino acids. Germline-derived CDR1 and CDR2 are MNHEY and SVGAGI. V was cut by 7 bases and J by 2 bases, with 18 bases left in between. As concerns this clone: Its cognate antigen is unknown.

PCR was performed using 60 Vbeta and 13 Jbeta primers. Profiled with immunoSEQ multiplex PCR; TCRdb holds only in-frame clones, not every one. The sample includes under 200,000 clones, about 88% of them seen just once. The V gene is TRBV6-5, the J gene TRBJ2-7, with D possibly being TRBD1 (6 bases). The sequenced sample was PBMCs. The clonotype originates from a woman under 30 in good health and CMV-seronegative. In nucleotides, the CDR3 is TGTGCCAGCACCCACAACAGGGAAAGTACCTACGAGCAGTACTTC. This gives the protein CASTHNRESTYEQYF.